This T cell receptor (beta chain) was retrieved from a study of T-cell memory formation after mild COVID-19. Concerning this clonotype itself: The antigen is not known.

Study conclusions and caveats: Unconfirmed was the SARS-CoV-2 specificity of second-wave clones that peaked on day 37. Prior to infection, memory already included some responding clones, suggesting cross-reactive memory joined.

The CDR3 length is 12 residues. V was clipped by 3 bases and J by 6 bases, with 8 bases between them. Germline loops: CDR1 SGDLS, CDR2 YYNGEE. TCRdb recomputed calls from the 5' RACE reads with MiXCR, one row per CDR3 protein. Seen here are approximately 580,000 distinct CDR3 sequences, roughly 21% observed once, and the top ten hold approximately 13%. This chain links TRBV9 with TRBJ2-3, with D possibly TRBD2 on 5 matching bases. The sequencing input was PBMCs or a T cell subset sorted from them (not recorded which). The receptor was isolated from an adult woman who had mild COVID-19 (a few samples of this study predate the infection). Cell type and time point are not known. The CDR3 spells CASSEKRDTQYF. CDR3 in DNA: TGTGCCAGCAGCGAGAAGCGGGATACGCAGTATTTT.